This T cell receptor beta chain was documented in a study of T cells in Graves' hyperthyroidism and ophthalmopathy. RNA transcripts were the template for amplifying TCR beta CDR3 regions. The HTBI primer set served for first-round RT-PCR of the TCR CDR3. MiXCR was run by TCRdb on the multiplex PCR reads, yielding one entry per CDR3 protein. The data hold more than 550,000 distinct CDR3 sequences, with nearly 45% observed a single time. Findings of the study overall: Model predictions of ophthalmopathy came a median about 6.3 months before onset. From stable hyperthyroidism, ophthalmopathy was set apart by a 13 V-J model.

Uncontrolled infection, other autoimmune disease, pregnancy or lactation disqualified patients from enrolment. The diagnoses drew upon clinical symptoms, serum thyroxine and TRAb, thyroid ultrasound and orbital computed tomography. About this clonotype itself: Its target is not known. This may stem from a read error, because a much larger clone lies one nucleotide away.

Germline-derived CDR1 and CDR2 are DFQATT and SNEGSKA (reference sequence). Deletions cut 5 bases from V and 4 bases from J, with 14 bases between. The CDR3 length is 13 residues. This TCR came from an adult man with Graves' disease, either hyperthyroidism or ophthalmopathy (not recorded which). The chain combines TRBV20-1 with TRBJ1-2; the D gene is possibly TRBD1 (5 bases). Material: peripheral blood or thyroid tissue (not recorded which). CDR3 in DNA: TGCAGTGCTGGAGCTGACAGTCTCTATGGCTACACCTTC. It translates to CSAGADSLYGYTF.